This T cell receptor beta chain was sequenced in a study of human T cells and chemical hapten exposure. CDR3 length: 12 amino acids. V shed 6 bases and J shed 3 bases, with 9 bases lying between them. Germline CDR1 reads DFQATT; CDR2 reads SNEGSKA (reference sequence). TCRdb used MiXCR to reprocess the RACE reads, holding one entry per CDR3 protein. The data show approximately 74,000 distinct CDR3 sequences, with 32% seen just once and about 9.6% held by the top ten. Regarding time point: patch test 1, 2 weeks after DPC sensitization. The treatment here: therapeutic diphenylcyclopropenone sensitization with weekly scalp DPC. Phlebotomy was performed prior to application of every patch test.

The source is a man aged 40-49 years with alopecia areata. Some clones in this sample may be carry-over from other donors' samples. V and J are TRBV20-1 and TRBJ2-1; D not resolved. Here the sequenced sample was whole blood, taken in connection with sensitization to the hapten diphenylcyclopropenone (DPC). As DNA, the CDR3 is TGCAGTGCCGGTGATATCTACAATGAGCAGTTCTTC. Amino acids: CSAGDIYNEQFF.